The 7 T cell receptor beta chains given below trace back to one sample, sequenced in a study of OX40 agonist ivuxolimab in advanced cancers. Assay: immunoSEQ multiplex PCR; the TCRdb copy retains only in-frame clones and omits some. The sample includes about 54,000 clones, around 90% of them seen just once. The input for sequencing was CD4+ or CD8+ T cells sorted from blood, taken in a trial of the OX40 agonist ivuxolimab. Source of these receptors: an adult with an advanced solid tumor such as melanoma, head and neck, liver or kidney cancer.

J is TRBJ2-1 and V is TRBV6-1, with D unresolved. Germline values: CDR1 MNHNS, CDR2 SASEGT. This CDR3 is built from 15 residues. Trimming removed 8 bases from V and 3 bases from J, with 17 bases in between. The CDR3 loop reads CASGLLSNLYNEQFF. The CDR3 bases are TGTGCCAGCGGGCTCCTCAGCAATCTCTACAATGAGCAGTTCTTC.

The chain employs TRBV7-2 and TRBJ1-4; D uncertain. Per germline, CDR1 SGHTA and CDR2 FQGNSA. The V end was cut by 3 bases, the J end by 4 bases, with 12 bases between. This CDR3 has 15 residues. CDR3 nucleotide sequence: TGTGCCAGCAGCTTCACTTCTGGGGTTAATGAAAAACTGTTTTTT. It specifies CASSFTSGVNEKLFF.

Note on this clone: At one of its ends the junction is not consistent with the germline gene, which may arise from a read error. The chain employs TRBV7-7 and TRBJ2-7; D assignment may be TRBD1 or TRBD2 (5 bases each). Germline CDR1 SSHAT, CDR2 FNYEAQ (reference sequence). The CDR3 extends over 14 amino acids. CDR3 amino acids: CASSRVLGEDEQYF. In DNA, the CDR3 is TGTGCTAGCAGTCGCGTGTTGGGGGAAGACGAGCAGTACTTC. Combining the CDR3 with reference TRBV7-7 and TRBJ2-7 gives the whole variable domain GAGVSQSPRYKVTKRGQDVTLRCDPISSHATLYWYQQALGQGPEFLTYFNYEAQPDKSGLPSDRFSAERPEGSISTLTIQRTEQRDSAMYRCASSRVLGEDEQYFGPGTRLTVT.

V gene TRBV5-1 combines with J gene TRBJ2-7; 11 bases agree with TRBD2. Trimming removed 5 bases from V and 0 bases from J; junction bases left unmatched: 4. The germline V gene encodes CDR1 SGHRS and CDR2 YFSETQ. The CDR3 contains 15 residues. The CDR3 DNA reads as TGCGCCAGCAGGGGACTAGCGGACCTCTCCTACGAGCAGTACTTC. Its translation: CASRGLADLSYEQYF.

The V and J genes are TRBV19 and TRBJ2-7; 10 bases map to TRBD1. Germline V lookup: CDR1 LNHDA, CDR2 SQIVND (reference sequence). With 0 bases clipped from V and 2 bases from J, the junction kept 7 bases outside the gene matches. The CDR3 runs 17 residues. CDR3: CASSIDLTGTGAYEQYF. CDR3 in DNA: TGTGCCAGTAGTATAGACCTGACCGGGACAGGGGCCTACGAGCAGTACTTC.

Points on this clone: Compared with germline, one end of the junction differs, possibly owing to a read error. The V and J genes are TRBV7-7 and TRBJ2-3; D unresolved. Germline V gene sequence: CDR1 SSHAT, CDR2 FNYEAQ (reference sequence). The CDR3 has 14 amino acids. CDR3 DNA sequence: TGTGCTAGCAGCCCCGGCGAAGGCACAGATACGCAGTATTTT. This translates into CASSPGEGTDTQYF.

V and J are TRBV6-6 and TRBJ2-7; maybe TRBD1 (5 bases). Germline V gene lookup returns CDR1 MNHNY and CDR2 SVGAGI (reference sequence). CDR3 length: 15 residues. V lost 2 bases and J 2 bases, leaving 13 bases between the germline ends. The CDR3 DNA reads as TGTGCCAGCAGTTACGGCCCAGGGTACCCCTACGAGCAGTACTTC. This codes for CASSYGPGYPYEQYF.